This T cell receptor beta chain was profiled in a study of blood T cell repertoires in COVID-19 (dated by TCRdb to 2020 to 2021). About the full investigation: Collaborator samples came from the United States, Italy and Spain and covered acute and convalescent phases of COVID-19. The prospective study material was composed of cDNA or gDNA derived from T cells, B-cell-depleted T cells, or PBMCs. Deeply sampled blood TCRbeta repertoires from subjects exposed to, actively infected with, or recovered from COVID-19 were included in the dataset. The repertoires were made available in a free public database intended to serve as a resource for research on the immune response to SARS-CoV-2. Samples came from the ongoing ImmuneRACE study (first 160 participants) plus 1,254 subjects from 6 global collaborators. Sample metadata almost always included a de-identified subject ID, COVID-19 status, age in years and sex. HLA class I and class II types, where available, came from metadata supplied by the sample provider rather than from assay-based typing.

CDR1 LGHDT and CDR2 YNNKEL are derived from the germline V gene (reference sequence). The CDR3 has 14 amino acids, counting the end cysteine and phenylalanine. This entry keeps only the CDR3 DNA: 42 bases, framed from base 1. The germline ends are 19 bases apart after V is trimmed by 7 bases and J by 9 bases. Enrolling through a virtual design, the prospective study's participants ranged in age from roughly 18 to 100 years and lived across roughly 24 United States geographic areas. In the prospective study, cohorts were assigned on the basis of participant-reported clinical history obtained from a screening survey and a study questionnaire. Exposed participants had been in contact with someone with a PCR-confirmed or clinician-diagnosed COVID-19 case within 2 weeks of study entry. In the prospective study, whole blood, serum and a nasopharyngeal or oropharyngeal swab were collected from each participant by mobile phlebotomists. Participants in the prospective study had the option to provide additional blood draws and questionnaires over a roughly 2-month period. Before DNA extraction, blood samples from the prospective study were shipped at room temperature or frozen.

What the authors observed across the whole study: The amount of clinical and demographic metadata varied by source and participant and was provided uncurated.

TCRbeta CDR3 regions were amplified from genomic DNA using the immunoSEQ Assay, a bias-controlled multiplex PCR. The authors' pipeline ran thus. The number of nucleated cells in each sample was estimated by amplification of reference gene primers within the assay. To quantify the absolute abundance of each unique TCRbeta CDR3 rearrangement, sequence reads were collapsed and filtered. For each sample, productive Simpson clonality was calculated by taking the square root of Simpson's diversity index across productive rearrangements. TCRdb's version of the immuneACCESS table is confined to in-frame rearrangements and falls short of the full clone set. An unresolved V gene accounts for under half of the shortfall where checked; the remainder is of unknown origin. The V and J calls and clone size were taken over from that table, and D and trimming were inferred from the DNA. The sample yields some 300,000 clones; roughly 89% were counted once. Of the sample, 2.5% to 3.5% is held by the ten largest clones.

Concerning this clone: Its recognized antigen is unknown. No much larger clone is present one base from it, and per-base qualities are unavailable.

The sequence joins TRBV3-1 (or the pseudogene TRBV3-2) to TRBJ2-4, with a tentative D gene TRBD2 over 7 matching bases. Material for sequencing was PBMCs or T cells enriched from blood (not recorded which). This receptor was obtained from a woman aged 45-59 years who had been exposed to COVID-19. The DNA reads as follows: TGTGCCAGCACCTTCGCGGGGGCGTTGGGCATTCAGTACTTC. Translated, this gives CASTFAGALGIQYF.